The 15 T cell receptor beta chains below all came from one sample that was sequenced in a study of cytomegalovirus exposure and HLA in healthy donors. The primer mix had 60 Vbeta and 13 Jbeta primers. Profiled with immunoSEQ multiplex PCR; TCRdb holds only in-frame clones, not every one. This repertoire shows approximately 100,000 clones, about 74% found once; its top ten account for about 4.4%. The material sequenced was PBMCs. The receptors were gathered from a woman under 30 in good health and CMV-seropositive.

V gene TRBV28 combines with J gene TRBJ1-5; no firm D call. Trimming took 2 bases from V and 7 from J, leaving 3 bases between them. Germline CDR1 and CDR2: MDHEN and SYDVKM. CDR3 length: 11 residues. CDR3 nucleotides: TGTGCCAGCAGTTTAGGCCAGCCCCAGCATTTT. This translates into CASSLGQPQHF.

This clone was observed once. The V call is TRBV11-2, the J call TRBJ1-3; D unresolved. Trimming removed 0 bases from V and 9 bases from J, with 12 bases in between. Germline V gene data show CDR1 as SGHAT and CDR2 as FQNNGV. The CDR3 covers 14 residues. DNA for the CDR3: TGTGCCAGCAGCTTAGATCTCTCGGGGAGCACCATATATTTT. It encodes CASSLDLSGSTIYF.

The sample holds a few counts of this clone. The CDR3, as DNA: TGTGCCAGCAGCTTAGTAGATGCAGAGACCCAGTACTTC. The encoded protein is CASSLVDAETQYF. The genes are TRBV13 and TRBJ2-5; no reliable D call. V lost 1 base and J lost 4, with 7 bases in between. CDR3 length equals 13 residues. Germline values: CDR1 PRHDT, CDR2 FYEKMQ (reference sequence).

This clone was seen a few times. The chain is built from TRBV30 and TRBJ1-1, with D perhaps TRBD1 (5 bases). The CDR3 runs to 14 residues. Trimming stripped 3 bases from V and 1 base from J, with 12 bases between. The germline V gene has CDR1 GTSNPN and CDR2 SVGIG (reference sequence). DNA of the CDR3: TGTGCCTGGAGCGCCGGGGGACCGAACACTGAAGCTTTCTTT. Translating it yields CAWSAGGPNTEAFF.

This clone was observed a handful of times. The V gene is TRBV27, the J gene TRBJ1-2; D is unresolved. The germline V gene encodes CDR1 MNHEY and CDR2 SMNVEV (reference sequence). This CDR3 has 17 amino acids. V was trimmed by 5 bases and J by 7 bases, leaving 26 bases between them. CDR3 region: CASSKTLVTTQLAGYTF. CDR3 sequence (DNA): TGTGCCAGCAGTAAAACTCTTGTGACAACCCAGTTGGCTGGCTACACCTTC.

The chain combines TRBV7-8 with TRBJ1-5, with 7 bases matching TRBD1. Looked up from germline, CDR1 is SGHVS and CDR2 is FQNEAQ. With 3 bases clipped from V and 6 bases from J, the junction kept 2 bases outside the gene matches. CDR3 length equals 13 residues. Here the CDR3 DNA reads TGTGCCAGCAGCTTTTACAGGGGTCAGCCCCAGCATTTT. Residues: CASSFYRGQPQHF.

The DNA for the CDR3 is TGTGCCAGCAGCCAAGGCCGACTAGCTCAGGGAGAGACCCAGTACTTC. Translated: CASSQGRLAQGETQYF. The rearrangement links TRBV4-2 to TRBJ2-5, with 7 bases lining up with TRBD2. From germline, CDR1 is LGHNA and CDR2 YNFKEQ. V gave up 1 base and J gave up 4 bases; unmatched junction bases: 9. This CDR3 has 16 amino acids.

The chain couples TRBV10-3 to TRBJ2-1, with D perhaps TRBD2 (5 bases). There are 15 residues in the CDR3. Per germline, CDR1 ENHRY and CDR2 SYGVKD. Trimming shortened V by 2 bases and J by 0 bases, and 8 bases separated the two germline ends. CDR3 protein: CAISEPGSSYNEQFF. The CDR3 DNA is TGTGCCATCAGTGAGCCGGGGAGCTCCTACAATGAGCAGTTCTTC.

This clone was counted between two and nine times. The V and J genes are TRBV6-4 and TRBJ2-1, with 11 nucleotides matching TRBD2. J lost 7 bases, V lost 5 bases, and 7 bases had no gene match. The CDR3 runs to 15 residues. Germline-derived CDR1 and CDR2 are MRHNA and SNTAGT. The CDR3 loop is CASSLLAGESNEQFF. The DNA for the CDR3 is TGTGCCAGCAGTTTACTAGCGGGAGAATCAAATGAGCAGTTCTTC.

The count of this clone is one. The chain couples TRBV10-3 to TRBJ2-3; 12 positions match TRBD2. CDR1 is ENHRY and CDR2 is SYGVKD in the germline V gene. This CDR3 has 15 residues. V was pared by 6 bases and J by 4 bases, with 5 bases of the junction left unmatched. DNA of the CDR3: TGTGCCATCAGACAGACTAGCGGGAGCTCAGATACGCAGTATTTT. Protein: CAIRQTSGSSDTQYF.

CDR3 residues: CASSLVFGYEQYF. The CDR3 DNA is TGTGCCAGCAGCTTAGTGTTCGGGTACGAGCAGTACTTC. This sequence joins TRBV7-9 and TRBJ2-7; the D is unclear. The length of the CDR3 is 13 residues. V lost 1 base, J lost 4 bases, and 8 bases lay in between. Per germline, CDR1 SEHNR and CDR2 FQNEAQ (reference sequence).

In nucleotides, the CDR3 is TGCGCCAGCAGCCAAGATGGGATAGCGGGAGCCTCCGGCGAGACCCAGTACTTC. Protein: CASSQDGIAGASGETQYF. The genes are TRBV4-3 and TRBJ2-5; TRBD2 aligns across 9 bases. Germline V CDR1 and CDR2: LGHNA, YSLEER. J lost 5 bases, V lost 0 bases, and 13 bases had no gene match. The CDR3 spans 18 residues.

This CDR3 is CASSYVAGYEQYF. The CDR3 nucleotides are TGTGCCAGCAGTTACGTGGCAGGCTACGAGCAGTACTTC. The rearrangement uses TRBV6-5 and TRBJ2-7; D is ambiguous. This CDR3 spans 13 amino acids. The V end lost 2 bases, the J end lost 3 bases, and 8 bases lay between the germline ends. CDR1 and CDR2 from the germline V gene are MNHEY and SVGAGI.

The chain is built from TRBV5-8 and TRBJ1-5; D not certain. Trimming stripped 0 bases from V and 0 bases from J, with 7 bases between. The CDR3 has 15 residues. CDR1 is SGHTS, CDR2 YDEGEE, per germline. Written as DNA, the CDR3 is TGTGCCAGCAGCTTGGCTTACAGTAGCAATCAGCCCCAGCATTTT. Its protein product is CASSLAYSSNQPQHF.

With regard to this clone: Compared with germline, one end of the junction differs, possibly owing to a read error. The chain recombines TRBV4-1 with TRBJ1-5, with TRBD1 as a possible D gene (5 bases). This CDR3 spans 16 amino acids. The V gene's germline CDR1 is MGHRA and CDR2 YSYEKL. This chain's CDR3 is CASSQGAGGIGQPQNF. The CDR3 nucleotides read TGCGCCAGCAGCCAGGGAGCGGGGGGAATAGGGCAGCCCCAGAATTTT.